These 30 T cell receptor beta chains were sequenced from one sample in a study of Graves' ophthalmopathy and Graves' hyperthyroidism. Amplification targeted the TCR beta CDR3 regions, with RNA transcripts as the source material. HTBI primers served in a first-round RT-PCR, which a second-round multiplex PCR followed. TCRdb reanalysed the multiplex PCR reads using MiXCR and keeps one entry per CDR3 protein. The table records about 370,000 distinct CDR3 sequences, 15% to 20% of them present only once. The sample taken for sequencing was peripheral blood. The receptors originated from a woman aged 18 to 35 with Graves' ophthalmopathy.

This clonotype was counted at least ten times. V and J are TRBV12-3 or TRBV12-4 and TRBJ2-7; no clear D. The V and J ends lost 5 bases and 0 bases respectively, with 8 bases between them. This CDR3 is built from 13 residues. As DNA, the CDR3 is TGTGCCAGCAGTCCGGATGTCTCCTACGAGCAGTACTTC. Amino acid sequence: CASSPDVSYEQYF.

This clonotype was found many times. The chain joins TRBV4-1 to TRBJ2-7; 7 bases fit TRBD1. Germline lookup yields CDR1 MGHRA and CDR2 YSYEKL. Unmatched junction bases numbered 8, after V lost 0 bases and J lost 0 bases. CDR3 length: 17 residues. CDR3 region: CASSQDPGQVSSYEQYF. DNA of the CDR3: TGCGCCAGCAGCCAAGACCCTGGACAGGTGAGCTCCTACGAGCAGTACTTC.

The chain joins TRBV11-2 to TRBJ2-5; 10 bases align to TRBD2. After removal of 4 bases from V and 5 bases from J, the junction contained 7 bases not matched to a gene. Germline assignment: CDR1 SGHAT and CDR2 FQNNGV. The CDR3 extends over 15 amino acids. This CDR3 reads CASSSGTSEAETQYF. CDR3 nucleotide sequence: TGTGCCAGCAGCTCCGGGACTAGCGAGGCGGAGACCCAGTACTTC.

The table lists this clonotype with many counts. The rearrangement joins TRBV20-1 to TRBJ1-5, with a possible D match to TRBD1 (5 bases). The V end was cut by 4 bases, the J end by 2 bases, with 15 bases between. The V gene's germline CDR1 is DFQATT and CDR2 SNEGSKA (reference sequence). The CDR3 loop spans 15 amino acids. The CDR3 here is CSAKLNTGGNQPQHF. The CDR3, as DNA: TGCAGTGCTAAATTAAACACGGGGGGCAATCAGCCCCAGCATTTT.

The V call is TRBV19, the J call TRBJ2-2; 7 positions agree with TRBD1. Germline trimming cut 3 bases from V and 2 bases from J; bases unmatched to any gene: 3. This CDR3 is 15 amino acids long. Per the germline V gene, CDR1 is LNHDA and CDR2 is SQIVND (reference sequence). CDR3 in DNA: TGTGCCAGTAGTATCCAGGGGGTAAACACCGGGGAGCTGTTTTTT. Protein sequence: CASSIQGVNTGELFF.

This clonotype was counted many times. This chain connects TRBV30 to TRBJ1-2, with 7 bases matching TRBD1. The CDR3 length is 13 residues. Per the germline V gene, CDR1 is GTSNPN and CDR2 is SVGIG (reference sequence). Losses at the gene ends were 4 bases for V and 6 bases for J; bases not matched to a gene: 8. The CDR3 region has the DNA TGTGCCTGGACTATCCTCGACAGGGATGGCTACACCTTC. It is translated as CAWTILDRDGYTF. The full variable domain, its missing parts supplied by reference TRBV30 and TRBJ1-2, is SQTIHQWPATLVQPVGSPLSLECTVEGTSNPNLYWYRQAAGRGLQLLFYSVGIGQISSEVPQNLSASRPQDRQFILSSKKLLLSDSGFYLCAWTILDRDGYTFGSGTRLTVV.

The chain is built from TRBV19 and TRBJ1-1; TRBD1 might be the D (5 bases). This CDR3 is 15 amino acids long. V was pared by 1 base and J by 5 bases, with 14 bases between. Germline CDR1 LNHDA, CDR2 SQIVND (reference sequence). In DNA, the CDR3 is TGTGCCAGTAGTATAGCGACCGCAGGGCGGACTGAAGCTTTCTTT. Translated, it gives CASSIATAGRTEAFF.

This clonotype was picked up many times. The rearrangement uses TRBV6-2 or TRBV6-3 and TRBJ1-1, with D uncertain. Germline V gene data show CDR1 as MNHEY and CDR2 as SVGEGT. The CDR3 is 11 amino acids. With 7 bases removed from V and 4 bases from J, the gap between germline ends came to 7 bases. The CDR3 DNA follows: TGTGCCAGCAAATTTGCCACTGAAGCTTTCTTT. This gives the protein CASKFATEAFF.

This clonotype occurred many times. In DNA form, the CDR3 reads TGCAGTGTTCCCGTAGGGGGACGGGAGACCCAGTACTTC. Translating it yields CSVPVGGRETQYF. J is TRBJ2-5 and V is TRBV20-1; perhaps TRBD1 as D (6 bases). The V end was cut by 7 bases, the J end by 5 bases, with 17 bases between. Germline CDR1 is DFQATT and CDR2 is SNEGSKA (reference sequence). The CDR3 extends over 13 amino acids.

The chain employs TRBV7-2 and TRBJ1-1; D call uncertain. V lost 5 bases to trimming and J lost 0 bases, with 13 bases between them. CDR3 length: 15 residues. The germline V gene has CDR1 SGHTA and CDR2 FQGNSA. CDR3 in DNA: TGTGCCAGCAGCCTTAACGGATATATGAACACTGAAGCTTTCTTT. Translation gives CASSLNGYMNTEAFF.

Ten or more counts support this clonotype. The CDR3 region has the DNA TGTGCCAGTAGGACGGACGCGAACACCGGGGAGCTGTTTTTT. This encodes CASRTDANTGELFF. The genes are TRBV19 and TRBJ2-2; D gene uncertain. Per the germline V gene, CDR1 is LNHDA and CDR2 is SQIVND (reference sequence). The V and J ends lost 6 bases and 0 bases respectively, with 8 bases between them. CDR3 size: 14 residues.

This clonotype was seen at least ten times. V usage is TRBV6-1 and J usage is TRBJ1-6; D call uncertain. V was trimmed by 9 bases and J by 4 bases, leaving 13 bases between them. CDR3 length equals 14 residues. Looked up from germline, CDR1 is MNHNS and CDR2 is SASEGT. CDR3 sequence: CASSGWDYNSPLHF. CDR3 DNA: TGTGCCAGTTCCGGGTGGGATTATAATTCACCCCTCCACTTT.

This clonotype was picked up many times. The V gene is TRBV19, the J gene TRBJ2-5; D remains ambiguous. The CDR3 spans 12 residues. Trimming left V 3 bases short and J 2 bases short, with 4 bases between. The V gene's germline CDR1 is LNHDA and CDR2 SQIVND (reference sequence). The CDR3 nucleotides are TGTGCCAGTAGTATGGGACAAGAGACCCAGTACTTC. This gives the protein CASSMGQETQYF.

The J gene is TRBJ1-2, the V gene TRBV12-3 or TRBV12-4; D unclear. Trimming stripped 1 base from V and 9 bases from J, with 15 bases between. The CDR3 loop spans 14 amino acids. CDR3 DNA: TGTGCCAGCAGTTTAGAAGGACCCCCGCCGCGCTACACCTTC. It translates to CASSLEGPPPRYTF.

This clonotype occurred once. The CDR3 here is CASSSRTGGVKNIQYF. In nucleotides, the CDR3 is TGTGCCAGCAGTTCCAGGACAGGGGGCGTCAAAAACATTCAGTACTTC. V usage is TRBV12-3 or TRBV12-4 and J usage is TRBJ2-4, with 11 nucleotides matching TRBD1. Losses at the gene ends were 4 bases for V and 3 bases for J; bases not matched to a gene: 5. The CDR3 loop spans 16 amino acids.

This clonotype was found many times. The chain employs TRBV30 and TRBJ2-7, with a tentative D call TRBD1 (6 bases). V was pared by 5 bases and J by 6 bases, with 14 bases between. Germline V gene sequence: CDR1 GTSNPN, CDR2 SVGIG (reference sequence). The CDR3 is 12 amino acids. The CDR3 DNA reads TGTGCCTGGGGGGGCCCTCTTACCGAGCAGTACTTC. Translation gives CAWGGPLTEQYF.

This clonotype was observed at least ten times. V usage is TRBV29-1 and J usage is TRBJ1-1, with 7 nucleotides matching TRBD1. The CDR3 spans 14 residues. Germline loops: CDR1 SQVTM, CDR2 ANQGSEA. The V segment lost 1 base and the J segment 3 bases; nucleotides outside the gene matches: 5. The CDR3 DNA sequence: TGCAGCGTTGAAGTTAGGGGGCTGGACACTGAAGCTTTCTTT. It yields the protein CSVEVRGLDTEAFF.

In its sample, this clonotype was seen many times. The CDR3 spells CASSMPRTSGSKETQYF. In DNA form, the CDR3 reads TGTGCCAGTAGTATGCCCAGGACTAGCGGTAGCAAAGAGACCCAGTACTTC. The chain carries TRBV19 and TRBJ2-5, with TRBD2 identical over 10 bases. The CDR3 runs to 17 residues. Per germline, CDR1 LNHDA and CDR2 SQIVND (reference sequence). V was clipped by 3 bases and J by 3 bases; unmatched bases: 10.

The sample holds many counts of this clonotype. The rearrangement uses TRBV3-1 and TRBJ2-7; the match to TRBD1 covers 7 bases. Per the germline V gene, CDR1 is LGHDT and CDR2 is YNNKEL (reference sequence). The CDR3 contains 15 residues. Unmatched junction bases numbered 4, after V lost 1 base and J lost 1 base. The CDR3 here is CASSQAGQTSYEQYF. The CDR3 DNA is TGTGCCAGCAGCCAAGCGGGACAGACTTCCTACGAGCAGTACTTC.

The V call is TRBV7-2, the J call TRBJ2-5; TRBD2 matches at 12 bases. CDR3 length equals 16 residues. The ends lost 5 bases at V and 3 bases at J; junction bases unmatched: 7. CDR1 is SGHTA, CDR2 FQGNSA, per germline. The CDR3 bases are TGTGCCAGCAGCGGCGGACTAGCGGGAAGGGAAGAGACCCAGTACTTC. This translates into CASSGGLAGREETQYF.

This clonotype was picked up many times. This chain links TRBV11-2 with TRBJ2-2; 14 positions agree with TRBD2. Per germline, CDR1 SGHAT and CDR2 FQNNGV. The CDR3 loop spans 19 amino acids. V lost 1 base and J lost 1; bases outside the gene matches: 5. The CDR3 region is CASSLVGTSGGENTGELFF. CDR3 sequence (DNA): TGTGCCAGCAGCTTAGTGGGGACTAGCGGGGGAGAGAACACCGGGGAGCTGTTTTTT.

This clonotype was seen repeatedly, ten times or more. J is TRBJ2-7 and V is TRBV29-1; the D gene is possibly TRBD1 (6 bases). Germline-derived CDR1 and CDR2 are SQVTM and ANQGSEA. V was shortened by 5 bases and J by 4 bases, with 15 bases between the two germline ends. CDR3 size: 13 residues. CDR3 loop: CSVQRTDPYEQYF. CDR3 DNA: TGCAGCGTTCAAAGGACAGACCCATACGAGCAGTACTTC.

The rearrangement joins TRBV6-1 to TRBJ2-3; possible D gene TRBD2, 5 bases. The CDR3 consists of 14 residues. CDR1 and CDR2 (germline): MNHNS, SASEGT. Deletions cut 7 bases from V and 1 base from J, with 12 bases between. CDR3 coding DNA: TGTGCCAGCACCTTCGGACTTCGCACAGATACGCAGTATTTT. Its protein product is CASTFGLRTDTQYF.

This clonotype showed up many times. This sequence joins TRBV9 and TRBJ2-5; TRBD2 is a possible D gene (5 bases). Germline V CDR1 and CDR2: SGDLS, YYNGEE. V lost 0 bases and J lost 1, with 13 bases in between. The CDR3 is 16 amino acids. The DNA of the CDR3 is TGTGCCAGCAGCGTAGGACTATCATGGGGCCAAGAGACCCAGTACTTC. It encodes CASSVGLSWGQETQYF.

At least ten counts were recorded for this clonotype. The chain is built from TRBV11-2 and TRBJ2-2; D uncertain. CDR1 SGHAT and CDR2 FQNNGV come from the germline V gene. Deletions cut 2 bases from V and 3 bases from J, with 10 bases between. The CDR3 contains 15 residues. CDR3 nucleotide sequence: TGTGCCAGCAGCTTAACACGGCCGGACACCGGGGAGCTGTTTTTT. As protein: CASSLTRPDTGELFF.

This clonotype was seen more than once but under ten times. This may stem from a read error, because a much larger clone lies one nucleotide away. The rearrangement joins TRBV4-3 to TRBJ1-1; the D is unclear. CDR1 LGHNA and CDR2 YSLEER come from the germline V gene. Deletions cut 1 base from V and 7 bases from J, with 7 bases between. This CDR3 contains 12 residues. CDR3 in DNA: TGCGCCAGCAGCCAAGTCGGGGATGAAGCTTTCTTT. Amino acids: CASSQVGDEAFF.

This clonotype was counted many times. V gene TRBV13 combines with J gene TRBJ2-4; D remains unclear. V lost 5 bases to trimming and J lost 0 bases, with 11 bases between them. Per germline, CDR1 PRHDT and CDR2 FYEKMQ (reference sequence). This CDR3 region has 15 residues. CDR3 sequence reads: CASSVRVLAKNIQYF. The CDR3 region has the DNA TGTGCCAGCAGCGTTAGGGTCCTAGCCAAAAACATTCAGTACTTC. Variable domain in full (rest from reference TRBV13 and TRBJ2-4): AAGVIQSPRHLIKEKRETATLKCYPIPRHDTVYWYQQGPGQDPQFLISFYEKMQSDKGSIPDRFSAQQFSDYHSELNMSSLELGDSALYFCASSVRVLAKNIQYFGAGTRLSVL.

This chain joins TRBV7-2 and TRBJ1-1; 9 nucleotides agree with TRBD1. The germline V gene has CDR1 SGHTA and CDR2 FQGNSA. The CDR3 runs 16 residues. V trimming: 4 bases; J trimming: 0 bases; junction bases outside the gene matches: 6. The chain's CDR3 is CASSSIGQGLNTEAFF. The CDR3 nucleotides are TGTGCCAGCAGCTCCATCGGACAGGGGCTGAACACTGAAGCTTTCTTT.

This clonotype was counted many times. The chain links TRBV7-9 to TRBJ1-2; D is uncertain. The CDR3 is 14 residues long. Germline V gives CDR1 SEHNR, CDR2 FQNEAQ (reference sequence). The V end was cut by 4 bases, the J end by 4 bases, with 13 bases between. The CDR3 DNA follows: TGTGCCAGCAGCTCGTGGGCAGAGACCTATGGCTACACCTTC. It codes for CASSSWAETYGYTF.

CDR3 nucleotides: TGTGCCAGCAGTGAAACGAGTAGAATCTACGAGCAGTACTTC. Translating gives CASSETSRIYEQYF. The rearrangement links TRBV6-1 to TRBJ2-7; no definite D call. The V end was cut by 2 bases, the J end by 3 bases, with 11 bases between. Germline V gene sequence: CDR1 MNHNS, CDR2 SASEGT. The CDR3 is 14 amino acids.